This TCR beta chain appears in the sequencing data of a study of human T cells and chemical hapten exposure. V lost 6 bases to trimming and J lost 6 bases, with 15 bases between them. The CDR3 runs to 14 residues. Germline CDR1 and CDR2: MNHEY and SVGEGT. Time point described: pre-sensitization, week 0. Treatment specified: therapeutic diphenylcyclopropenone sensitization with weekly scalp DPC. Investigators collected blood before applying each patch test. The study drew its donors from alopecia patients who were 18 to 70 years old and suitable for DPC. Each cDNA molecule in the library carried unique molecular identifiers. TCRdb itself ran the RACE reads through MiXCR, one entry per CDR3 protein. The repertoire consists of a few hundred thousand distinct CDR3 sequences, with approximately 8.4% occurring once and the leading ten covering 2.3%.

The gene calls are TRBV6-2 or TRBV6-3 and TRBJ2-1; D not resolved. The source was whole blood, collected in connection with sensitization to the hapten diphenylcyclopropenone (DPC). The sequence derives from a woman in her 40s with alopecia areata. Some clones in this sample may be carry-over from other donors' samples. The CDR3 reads CASRDVVIINEQFF. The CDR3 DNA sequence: TGTGCCAGCAGAGACGTGGTTATCATCAATGAGCAGTTCTTC.